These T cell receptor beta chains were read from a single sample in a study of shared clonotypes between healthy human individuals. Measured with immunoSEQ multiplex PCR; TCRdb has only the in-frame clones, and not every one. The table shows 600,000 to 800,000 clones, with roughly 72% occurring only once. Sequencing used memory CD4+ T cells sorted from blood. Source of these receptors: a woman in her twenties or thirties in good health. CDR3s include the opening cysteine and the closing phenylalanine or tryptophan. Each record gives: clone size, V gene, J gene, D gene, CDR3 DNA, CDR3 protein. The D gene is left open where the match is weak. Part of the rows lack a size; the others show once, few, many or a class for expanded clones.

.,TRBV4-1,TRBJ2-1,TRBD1,TGCGCCAGCAGCCACCTCAGGGGGCAATTCTTC,CASSHLRGQFF
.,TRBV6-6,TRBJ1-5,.,TGTGCCAGCAGTTACAAGGGGGACCAGCCCCAGCATTTT,CASSYKGDQPQHF
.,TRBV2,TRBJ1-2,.,TGTGCCAGCATCAAGGGGGGGGTAATTAACTATGGCTACACCTTC,CASIKGGVINYGYTF
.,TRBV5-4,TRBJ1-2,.,TGTGCCAGCAGCCGGTCGTCTCTGTCTGGCTACACCTTC,CASSRSSLSGYTF
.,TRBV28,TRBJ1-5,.,TGTGCCAGCAGTTTAGAGACTGGCCTTTATCAGCCCCAGCATTTT,CASSLETGLYQPQHF
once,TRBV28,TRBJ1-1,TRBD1,TGTGCCAGCAGTTCCCACCAGGGGGCAGGGACTGAAGCTTTCTTT,CASSSHQGAGTEAFF
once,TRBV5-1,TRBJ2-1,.,TGCGCCAGCAGCTTGGCTGGCGGGGAGTATAATGAGCAGTTCTTC,CASSLAGGEYNEQFF
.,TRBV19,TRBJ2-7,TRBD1,TGTGCCAGTAGCAATTCCCCCCTAGACCCGGGACAGGGGACCTACGAGCAGTACTTC,CASSNSPLDPGQGTYEQYF
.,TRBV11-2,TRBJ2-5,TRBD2,TGTGCCAGCAGCTGGGGGGGTCCGGAGACCCAGTACTTC,CASSWGGPETQYF
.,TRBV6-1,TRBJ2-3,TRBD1,TGTGCCAGCAGTGAAGGGACAGGGTCTTTTAATACGCAGTATTTT,CASSEGTGSFNTQYF
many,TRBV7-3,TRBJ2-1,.,TGTGCCAGCAGCTCGGGACTGGCCTACAATGAGCAGTTCTTC,CASSSGLAYNEQFF
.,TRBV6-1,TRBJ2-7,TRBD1,TGTGCCAGCATGAACCTCCAGACAGGGAACTACGAGCAGTACTTC,CASMNLQTGNYEQYF
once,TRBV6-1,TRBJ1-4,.,TGTGCCAGCAGTGAAGCGAGTAAACTGACTAATGAAAAACTGTTTTTT,CASSEASKLTNEKLFF
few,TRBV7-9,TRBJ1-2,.,TGTGCCAGCAGCTCCGCCGGGACACCATCCTATGGCTACACCTTC,CASSSAGTPSYGYTF
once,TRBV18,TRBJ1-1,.,TGTGCCAGCTCCTCCTCGGCGGCGAGCACTGAAGCTTTCTTT,CASSSSAASTEAFF
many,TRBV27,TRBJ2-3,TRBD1,TGTGCCAGCAGTTTCAGGGGGTCAGATACGCAGTATTTT,CASSFRGSDTQYF
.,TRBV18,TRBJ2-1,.,TGTGCCAGCTCACTCCGGACGGGCTCCTACAATGAGCAGTTCTTC,CASSLRTGSYNEQFF
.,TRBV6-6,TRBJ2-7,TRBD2,TGTGCCAGCAGTCCGGGACTAGCGGGAGCAGTATACGAGCAGTACTTC,CASSPGLAGAVYEQYF
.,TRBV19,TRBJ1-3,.,TGTGCCAGTACTGGACGGAGGTCTGGAAACACCATATATTTT,CASTGRRSGNTIYF
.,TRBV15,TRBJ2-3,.,TGTGCCACCAGCAGAGATGAGGGGTGGGGCACAGATACGCAGTATTTT,CATSRDEGWGTDTQYF
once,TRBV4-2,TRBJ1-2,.,TGTGCCAGCAGCTCGCAGGGGCCCGGGGGCTACACCTTC,CASSSQGPGGYTF
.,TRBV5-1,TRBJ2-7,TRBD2,TGCGCCAGCAGCTTCTCCGGGGCGGGAGAGTCCTCCTACGAGCAGTACTTC,CASSFSGAGESSYEQYF
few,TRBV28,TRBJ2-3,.,TGTGCCAGCAGCCCACCGGAGGGGCACGGCCCAGATACGCAGTATTTT,CASSPPEGHGPDTQYF
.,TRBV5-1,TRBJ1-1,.,TGCGCCAGCAGCTTGGGCGGACAGAGTGAAGCTTTCTTT,CASSLGGQSEAFF